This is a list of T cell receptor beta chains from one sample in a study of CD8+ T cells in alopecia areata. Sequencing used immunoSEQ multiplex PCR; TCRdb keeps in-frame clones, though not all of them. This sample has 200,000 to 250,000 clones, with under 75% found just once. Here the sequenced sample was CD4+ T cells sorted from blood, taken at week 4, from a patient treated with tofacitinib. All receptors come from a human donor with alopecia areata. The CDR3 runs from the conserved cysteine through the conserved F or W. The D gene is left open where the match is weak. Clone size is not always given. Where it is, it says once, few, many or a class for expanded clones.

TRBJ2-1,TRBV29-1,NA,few,CSLLDLSSYNEQFF,TGCAGCCTCTTGGACCTAAGCTCCTACAATGAGCAGTTCTTC
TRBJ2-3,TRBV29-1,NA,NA,CSGKYRQGGTDTQYF,TGCAGCGGGAAATATCGACAGGGAGGTACAGATACGCAGTATTTT
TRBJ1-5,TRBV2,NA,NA,CASREGPTSNQPQHF,TGTGCCAGCAGGGAAGGACCGACTAGCAATCAGCCCCAGCATTTT
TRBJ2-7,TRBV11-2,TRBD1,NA,CASTSGQGSGYEQYF,TGTGCCAGCACTTCGGGACAGGGGTCGGGATACGAGCAGTACTTC
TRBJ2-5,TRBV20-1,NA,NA,CSARLGETQYF,TGCAGTGCTAGACTAGGGGAGACCCAGTACTTC
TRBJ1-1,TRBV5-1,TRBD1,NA,CASSGQGMNTEAFF,TGCGCCAGCAGCGGACAGGGGATGAACACTGAAGCTTTCTTT
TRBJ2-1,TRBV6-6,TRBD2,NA,CASSSRPGLAGNEQFF,TGTGCCAGCAGTTCTCGCCCGGGACTAGCGGGTAATGAGCAGTTCTTC
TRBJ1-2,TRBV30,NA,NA,CAWTGRSNYGYTF,TGTGCCTGGACGGGCAGGTCTAACTATGGCTACACCTTC
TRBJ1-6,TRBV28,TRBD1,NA,CASRKQGAEYNSPLHF,TGTGCCAGCAGAAAACAGGGGGCCGAATATAATTCACCCCTCCACTTT
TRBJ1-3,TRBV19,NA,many,CASSIRPDRRNTIYF,TGTGCCAGTAGTATACGCCCCGACCGAAGAAACACCATATATTTT
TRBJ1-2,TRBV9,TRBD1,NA,CASSPGTEANYGYTF,TGTGCCAGCAGCCCCGGGACAGAGGCTAACTATGGCTACACCTTC
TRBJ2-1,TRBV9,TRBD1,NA,CASSVGVGQGNNEQFF,TGTGCCAGCAGCGTAGGGGTCGGACAGGGAAACAATGAGCAGTTCTTC
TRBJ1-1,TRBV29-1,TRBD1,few,CSAGQGARTEAFF,TGCAGCGCTGGACAGGGGGCGAGGACTGAAGCTTTCTTT
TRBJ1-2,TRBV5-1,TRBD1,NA,CASRLTGKEGYTF,TGCGCCAGCCGATTGACAGGGAAAGAGGGCTACACCTTC
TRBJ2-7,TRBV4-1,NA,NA,CASSPLTGASYEQYF,TGCGCCAGCAGCCCACTAACCGGGGCATCCTACGAGCAGTACTTC
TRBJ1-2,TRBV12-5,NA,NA,CASGLPTGYGYTF,TGTGCTAGTGGTTTGCCGACGGGCTATGGCTACACCTTC
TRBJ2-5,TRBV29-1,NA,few,CSVLVIEETQYF,TGCAGCGTTTTGGTCATTGAAGAGACCCAGTACTTC
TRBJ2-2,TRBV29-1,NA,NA,CSVAPGTFTGELFF,TGCAGCGTTGCCCCAGGGACGTTCACCGGGGAGCTGTTTTTT
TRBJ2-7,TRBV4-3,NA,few,CASSQDASYYEQYF,TGCGCCAGCAGCCAAGATGCGTCCTACTACGAGCAGTACTTC
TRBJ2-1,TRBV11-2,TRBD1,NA,CASSNDRGWYNEQFF,TGTGCCAGCAGCAACGACAGGGGTTGGTACAATGAGCAGTTCTTC